The 24 T cell receptor beta chains in this list originate from one sample, sequenced in a study of cytomegalovirus exposure and HLA in healthy donors. Vbeta (60) and Jbeta (13) primers were used in the PCR. The assay was immunoSEQ multiplex PCR, and TCRdb's table has in-frame clones only and misses some. Among approximately 110,000 clones listed, around two thirds were seen once. Sequenced material: PBMCs. These receptors all come from a man aged 55-75 years in good health and CMV-seropositive.

The V gene is TRBV5-6, the J gene TRBJ1-6; D call uncertain. Germline CDR1 reads SGHDT; CDR2 reads YYEEEE. V was clipped by 0 bases and J by 9 bases, with 10 bases between them. This CDR3 has 14 residues. The CDR3 protein is CASSLGAYLSPLHF. For the CDR3, the DNA is TGTGCCAGCAGCTTGGGTGCCTACCTTTCACCCCTCCACTTT.

The chain recombines TRBV4-1 with TRBJ2-2; the match to TRBD2 covers 7 bases. V gave up 7 bases and J gave up 7 bases; unmatched junction bases: 15. CDR1 and CDR2 from the germline V gene are MGHRA and YSYEKL. This CDR3 comprises 16 residues. CDR3 sequence: CASKLADTSGIGELFF. The CDR3 region has the DNA TGCGCCAGCAAGCTAGCGGATACCTCGGGAATCGGGGAGCTGTTTTTT.

This sequence joins TRBV29-1 and TRBJ1-3; possibly TRBD1 for D (5 bases). V lost 4 bases and J lost 2, with 6 bases in between. The CDR3 is made up of 12 amino acids. Germline values: CDR1 SQVTM, CDR2 ANQGSEA. In DNA, the CDR3 is TGCAGCGTTGCAGGGACTGGAAACACCATATATTTT. Amino acid sequence: CSVAGTGNTIYF.

The V call is TRBV27, the J call TRBJ1-4; no clear D gene. The V gene lost 5 bases and the J gene lost 10 bases, with 23 bases spanning the gap. Germline V gene lookup returns CDR1 MNHEY and CDR2 SMNVEV (reference sequence). The CDR3 runs to 16 residues. CDR3 in amino acids: CASSPGGLRKLGKLFF. The DNA for the CDR3 is TGTGCCAGCAGTCCAGGCGGGTTAAGGAAACTGGGAAAACTGTTTTTT.

V is TRBV5-1 and J is TRBJ2-3, with 13 bases identical to TRBD2. Per germline, CDR1 SGHRS and CDR2 YFSETQ. With V trimmed by 4 bases and J by 2 bases, 4 bases remained unmatched. The CDR3 runs to 16 residues. CDR3 loop: CASSQGLAGHTDTQYF. The CDR3 nucleotides read TGCGCCAGCAGCCAGGGACTAGCGGGGCACACAGATACGCAGTATTTT.

V usage is TRBV19 and J usage is TRBJ1-5; 9 bases match TRBD1. J gave up 1 base and V 6 bases, and 4 bases lay outside the gene matches. The CDR3 sequence is 15 residues long. Per the germline V gene, CDR1 is LNHDA and CDR2 is SQIVND (reference sequence). CDR3 coding DNA: TGTGCCAGTAGCCAACAGGGGGCAAGCAATCAGCCCCAGCATTTT. Residues: CASSQQGASNQPQHF.

This clone was counted only a few times. The rearrangement links TRBV5-1 to TRBJ2-1, with D perhaps matching TRBD2 (5 bases). The germline V and J ends were trimmed by 1 base and 5 bases, with 13 bases remaining between them. The length of the CDR3 is 15 residues. Per germline, CDR1 SGHRS and CDR2 YFSETQ. CDR3 region: CASSLLRGVDNEQFF. CDR3 DNA sequence: TGCGCCAGCAGCTTGCTACGGGGAGTCGACAATGAGCAGTTCTTC.

Only a few counts were recorded for this clone. The chain joins TRBV5-8 to TRBJ1-1; D unresolved. Germline lookup yields CDR1 SGHTS and CDR2 YDEGEE. V was clipped by 4 bases and J by 5 bases, with 6 bases between them. The CDR3 spans 11 residues. In DNA, the CDR3 is TGTGCCAGCAGCGTTGTAACTGAAGCTTTCTTT. It translates to CASSVVTEAFF.

The chain couples TRBV11-2 to TRBJ2-1; a weak D match, TRBD2 (6 bases). Trimming took off 4 bases at V and 0 bases at J, with 16 bases between the two ends. The CDR3 spans 17 residues. Germline CDR1 and CDR2: SGHAT and FQNNGV. The CDR3 DNA reads as TGTGCCAGCAGCTCTTTCCACCGGAGGGCCTCCTACAATGAGCAGTTCTTC. Translated, it gives CASSSFHRRASYNEQFF.

This chain uses TRBV4-2 with TRBJ2-3; tentative D call: TRBD2 (5 bases). V lost 1 base to trimming and J lost 6 bases, with 14 bases between them. CDR1 and CDR2 from the germline V gene are LGHNA and YNFKEQ. The CDR3 is made up of 15 amino acids. The CDR3 bases are TGTGCCAGCAGCCAAGGGACTTCCGGGGTCGATACGCAGTATTTT. The encoded protein is CASSQGTSGVDTQYF.

The chain uses TRBV11-2 and TRBJ1-2; 7 bases agree with TRBD1. The CDR3 has 14 amino acids. CDR1 and CDR2 from the germline V gene are SGHAT and FQNNGV. The ends lost 6 bases at V and 5 bases at J; junction bases unmatched: 9. The CDR3 sequence: CASSRPGQRYGYTF. The CDR3 nucleotides are TGTGCCAGCAGTCGCCCGGGACAGAGATATGGCTACACCTTC. Supplemented by reference TRBV11-2 and TRBJ1-2, the full variable domain reads EAGVAQSPRYKIIEKRQSVAFWCNPISGHATLYWYQQILGQGPKLLIQFQNNGVVDDSQLPKDRFSAERLKGVDSTLKIQPAKLEDSAVYLCASSRPGQRYGYTFGSGTRLTVV.

In the case of this clone: Other DNA sequences in this sample translate to the same CDR3. The rearrangement links TRBV28 to TRBJ2-7, with 12 bases lining up with TRBD2. The CDR3 totals 14 residues. Trimming took 8 bases from V and 1 from J; bases not matched to a gene: 3. Germline values: CDR1 MDHEN, CDR2 SYDVKM. The CDR3 DNA follows: TGTGCCAGCCTTACTAGCGGGGGGTCCTACGAGCAGTACTTC. It encodes CASLTSGGSYEQYF.

The V and J genes are TRBV19 and TRBJ2-1, with 9 bases matching TRBD1. Looked up from germline, CDR1 is LNHDA and CDR2 is SQIVND (reference sequence). V shed 6 bases, J shed 6 bases, and the junction held 9 bases outside the gene matches. The CDR3 totals 15 residues. CDR3: CASRTGTGSGNEQFF. CDR3 nucleotides: TGTGCCAGTAGAACCGGGACAGGGTCGGGCAATGAGCAGTTCTTC.

This chain links TRBV27 with TRBJ1-5; a possible D gene is TRBD1 (6 bases). Germline assignment: CDR1 MNHEY and CDR2 SMNVEV (reference sequence). The germline V and J ends were trimmed by 4 bases and 3 bases, with 16 bases remaining between them. CDR3 size: 16 residues. CDR3 in amino acids: CASSSLGANLNQPQHF. The CDR3 DNA is TGTGCCAGCAGTTCTCTGGGGGCGAATCTCAATCAGCCCCAGCATTTT.

This clone was recorded a few times. J is TRBJ2-1 and V is TRBV5-1, with 7 bases fitting TRBD2. The J segment lost 0 bases and the V segment lost 4 bases, leaving 4 bases of the junction unmatched. The CDR3 is 15 residues long. Germline V gives CDR1 SGHRS, CDR2 YFSETQ. The CDR3 protein is CASSPGGSSYNEQFF. CDR3 sequence (DNA): TGCGCCAGCAGCCCGGGGGGTAGCTCCTACAATGAGCAGTTCTTC.

This sequence joins TRBV21-1 and TRBJ2-7; the table's D call, TRBD1, has no DNA check behind it. TRBV21-1 is shown as a pseudogene. The CDR3 is 11 amino acids. In nucleotides, the CDR3 is TGTGCCAGCAGCACCAGGGACGAGCAGTACTTC. Translating gives CASSTRDEQYF.

The chain uses TRBV5-6 and TRBJ2-7; TRBD1 matches 12 bases. Germline V gene data show CDR1 as SGHDT and CDR2 as YYEEEE. V lost 0 bases, J lost 5 bases, and 9 bases stayed unmatched. The CDR3 sequence is 17 residues long. CDR3 coding DNA: TGTGCCAGCAGCTTGGAGATAGGGGACAGGGGGCAAAACGAGCAGTACTTC. Its protein is CASSLEIGDRGQNEQYF.

V and J are TRBV28 and TRBJ2-7, with 15 bases matching TRBD2. CDR1 and CDR2 from the germline V gene are MDHEN and SYDVKM. Unmatched junction bases numbered 7, after V lost 6 bases and J lost 1 base. The CDR3 consists of 17 residues. The DNA for the CDR3 is TGTGCCAGCAGCTCCCCGGGACTAGCGGGGGGTTCCTACGAGCAGTACTTC. Protein: CASSSPGLAGGSYEQYF. Based on the CDR3 plus reference TRBV28 and TRBJ2-7, the full variable domain is DVKVTQSSRYLVKRTGEKVFLECVQDMDHENMFWYRQDPGLGLRLIYFSYDVKMKEKGDIPEGYSVSREKKERFSLILESASTNQTSMYLCASSSPGLAGGSYEQYFGPGTRLTVT.

The chain combines TRBV28 with TRBJ2-1; TRBD2 aligns across 9 bases. Trimming at V came to 4 bases and at J to 7 bases, leaving 8 bases not matched to a gene. Per the germline V gene, CDR1 is MDHEN and CDR2 is SYDVKM. The CDR3 loop spans 15 amino acids. In nucleotides, the CDR3 is TGTGCCAGCAGTTCGCGGGGGGGCTTCTCTAATGAGCAGTTCTTC. Amino acid sequence: CASSSRGGFSNEQFF.

The rearrangement links TRBV9 to TRBJ2-3; D unresolved. CDR3 length equals 13 residues. From germline, CDR1 is SGDLS and CDR2 YYNGEE. Between the trimmed V and J ends, which lost 4 bases and 4 bases, there was a span of 10 bases. DNA of the CDR3: TGTGCCAGCAGCCCTGTAGTGGCAGATACGCAGTATTTT. This encodes CASSPVVADTQYF.

CDR3 in amino acids: CASSLGQALGSYEQYF. The DNA for the CDR3 is TGCGCCAGCAGCCTCGGACAGGCCCTGGGCTCCTACGAGCAGTACTTC. The chain links TRBV4-1 to TRBJ2-7, with 7 bases aligning to TRBD1. The CDR3 covers 16 residues. Germline V CDR1 and CDR2: MGHRA, YSYEKL. The ends lost 4 bases at V and 0 bases at J; junction bases unmatched: 9.

The chain couples TRBV7-9 to TRBJ2-3; 15 nucleotides match TRBD2. The J segment lost 6 bases and the V segment lost 2 bases, leaving 12 bases of the junction unmatched. The CDR3 is 19 residues long. Germline V gives CDR1 SEHNR, CDR2 FQNEAQ (reference sequence). The CDR3: CASSLRPRTSGGAVDTQYF. CDR3 coding DNA: TGTGCCAGCAGCTTACGACCCCGGACTAGCGGGGGGGCGGTCGATACGCAGTATTTT.

The chain uses TRBV11-3 and TRBJ1-1; D is possibly TRBD1 (6 bases). Germline assignment: CDR1 SGHNT and CDR2 YENEEA. CDR3 size: 13 residues. Trimming left V 3 bases short and J 8 bases short, with 13 bases between. CDR3 bases: TGTGCCAGCAGCTTCCAGGACGGGACAGAAGCTTTCTTT. Translation: CASSFQDGTEAFF.

This clone was observed a few times. The V gene is TRBV2, the J gene TRBJ1-4; D perhaps matches TRBD1 (6 bases). Looked up from germline, CDR1 is SNHLY and CDR2 is FYNNEI. V was trimmed by 8 bases and J by 10 bases, leaving 17 bases between them. The CDR3 is 13 residues long. The CDR3 reads CASVPRGVGKLFF. The CDR3 bases are TGTGCCAGCGTCCCCAGGGGAGTAGGAAAACTGTTTTTT.